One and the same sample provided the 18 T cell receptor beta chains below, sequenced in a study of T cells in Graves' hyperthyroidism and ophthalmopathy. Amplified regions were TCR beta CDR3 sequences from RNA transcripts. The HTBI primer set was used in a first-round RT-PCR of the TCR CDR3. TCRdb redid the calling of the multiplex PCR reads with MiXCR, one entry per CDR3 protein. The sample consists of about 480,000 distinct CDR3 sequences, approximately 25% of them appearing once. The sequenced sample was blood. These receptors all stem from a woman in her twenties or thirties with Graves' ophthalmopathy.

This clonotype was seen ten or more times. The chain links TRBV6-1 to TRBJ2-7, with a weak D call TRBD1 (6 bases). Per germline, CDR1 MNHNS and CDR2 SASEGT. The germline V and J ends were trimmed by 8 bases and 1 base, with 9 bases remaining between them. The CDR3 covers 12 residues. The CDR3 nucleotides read TGTGCCAGCCAGGGGACATCCTACGAGCAGTACTTC. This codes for CASQGTSYEQYF.

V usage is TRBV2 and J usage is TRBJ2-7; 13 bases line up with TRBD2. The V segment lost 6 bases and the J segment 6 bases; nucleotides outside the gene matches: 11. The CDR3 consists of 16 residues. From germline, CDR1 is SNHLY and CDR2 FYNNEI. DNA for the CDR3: TGTGCCAGCAGGTCCGGACTAGCGGGGGAATACGGCGAGCAGTACTTC. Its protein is CASRSGLAGEYGEQYF.

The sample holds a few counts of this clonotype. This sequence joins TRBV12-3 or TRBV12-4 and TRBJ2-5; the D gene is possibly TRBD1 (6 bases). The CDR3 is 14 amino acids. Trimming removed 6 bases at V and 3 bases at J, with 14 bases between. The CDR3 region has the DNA TGTGCCAGCAGAGATGGGGACATAGAAGAGACCCAGTACTTC. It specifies CASRDGDIEETQYF.

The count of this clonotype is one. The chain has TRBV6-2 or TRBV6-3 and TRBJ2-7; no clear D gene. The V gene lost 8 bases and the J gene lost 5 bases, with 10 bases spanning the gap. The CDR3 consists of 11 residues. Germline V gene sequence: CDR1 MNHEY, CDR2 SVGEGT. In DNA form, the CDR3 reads TGTGCCAGCGGGTGGGCCAACGAGCAGTACTTC. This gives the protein CASGWANEQYF.

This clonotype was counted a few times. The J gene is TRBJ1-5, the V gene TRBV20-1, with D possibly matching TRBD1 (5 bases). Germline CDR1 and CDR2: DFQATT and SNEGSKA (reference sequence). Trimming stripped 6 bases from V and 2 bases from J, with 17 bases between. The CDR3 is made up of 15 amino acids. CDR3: CSATEAGRGNQPQHF. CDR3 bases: TGCAGTGCCACAGAAGCAGGGAGGGGCAATCAGCCCCAGCATTTT.

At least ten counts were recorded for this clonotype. The CDR3 protein is CASSTSRVNYGYTF. Written as DNA, the CDR3 is TGTGCCAGCAGCACAAGTCGGGTGAACTATGGCTACACCTTC. This chain joins TRBV11-1 and TRBJ1-2; D call uncertain. The V and J ends lost 5 bases and 2 bases respectively, with 12 bases between them. The CDR3 covers 14 residues. Germline CDR1 SGHAT, CDR2 FQDESV (reference sequence).

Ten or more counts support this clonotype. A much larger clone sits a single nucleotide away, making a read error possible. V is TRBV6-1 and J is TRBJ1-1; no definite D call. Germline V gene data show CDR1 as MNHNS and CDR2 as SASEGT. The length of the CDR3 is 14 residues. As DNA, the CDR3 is TGTGCCAGCAACCTTGCAGCGGTAAACACTGGAGCTTTCTTT. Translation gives CASNLAAVNTGAFF.

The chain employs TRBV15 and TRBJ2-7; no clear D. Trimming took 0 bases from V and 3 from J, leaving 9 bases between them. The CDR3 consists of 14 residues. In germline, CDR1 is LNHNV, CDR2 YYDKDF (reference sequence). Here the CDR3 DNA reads TGTGCCACCAGCAGAGATATAAACGGCTACGAGCAGTACTTC. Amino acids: CATSRDINGYEQYF.

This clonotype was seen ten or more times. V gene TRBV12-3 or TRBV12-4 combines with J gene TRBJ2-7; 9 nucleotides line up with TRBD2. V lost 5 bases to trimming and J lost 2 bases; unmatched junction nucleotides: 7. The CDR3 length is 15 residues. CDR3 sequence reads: CASSPGTSLTYEQYF. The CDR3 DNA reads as TGTGCCAGCAGTCCCGGGACTAGCCTAACCTACGAGCAGTACTTC.

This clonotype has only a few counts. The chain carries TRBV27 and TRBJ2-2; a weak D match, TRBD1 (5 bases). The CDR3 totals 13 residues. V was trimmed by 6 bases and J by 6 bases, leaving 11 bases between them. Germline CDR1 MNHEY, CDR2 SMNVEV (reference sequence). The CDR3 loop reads CASRQDWAGELFF. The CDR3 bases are TGTGCCAGCAGACAGGATTGGGCCGGGGAGCTGTTTTTT.

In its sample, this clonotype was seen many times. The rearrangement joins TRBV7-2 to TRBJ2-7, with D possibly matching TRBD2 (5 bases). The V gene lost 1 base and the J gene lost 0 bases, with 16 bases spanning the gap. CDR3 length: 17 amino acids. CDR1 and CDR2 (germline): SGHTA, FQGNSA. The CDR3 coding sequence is TGTGCCAGCAGCTTAGTTAGGAGCGGCGGTTTCTCCTACGAGCAGTACTTC. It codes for CASSLVRSGGFSYEQYF.

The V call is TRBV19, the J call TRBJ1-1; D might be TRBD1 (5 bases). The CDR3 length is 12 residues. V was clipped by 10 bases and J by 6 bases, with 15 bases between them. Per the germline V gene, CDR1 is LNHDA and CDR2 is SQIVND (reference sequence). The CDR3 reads CATRPTVAEAFF. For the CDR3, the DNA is TGTGCCACCCGACCGACAGTCGCTGAAGCTTTCTTT.

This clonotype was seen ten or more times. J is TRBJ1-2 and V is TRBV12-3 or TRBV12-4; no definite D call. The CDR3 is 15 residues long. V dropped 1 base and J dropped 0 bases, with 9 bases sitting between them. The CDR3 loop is CASSLGMVANYGYTF. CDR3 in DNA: TGTGCCAGCAGTTTAGGAATGGTTGCTAACTATGGCTACACCTTC.

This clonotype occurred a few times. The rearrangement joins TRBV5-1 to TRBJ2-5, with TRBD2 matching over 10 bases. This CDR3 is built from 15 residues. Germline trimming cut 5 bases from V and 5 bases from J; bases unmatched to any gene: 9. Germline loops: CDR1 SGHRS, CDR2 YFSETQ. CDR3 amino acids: CASRPTSGYAETQYF. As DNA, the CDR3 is TGCGCCAGCAGACCGACTAGCGGGTATGCGGAGACCCAGTACTTC.

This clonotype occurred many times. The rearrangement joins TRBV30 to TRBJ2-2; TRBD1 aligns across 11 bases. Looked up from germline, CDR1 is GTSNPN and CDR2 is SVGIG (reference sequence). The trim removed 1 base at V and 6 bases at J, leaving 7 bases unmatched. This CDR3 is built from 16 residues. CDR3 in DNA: TGTGCCTGGAGTGGCCGGACAGGGGGCTTTGCCGGGGAGCTGTTTTTT. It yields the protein CAWSGRTGGFAGELFF.

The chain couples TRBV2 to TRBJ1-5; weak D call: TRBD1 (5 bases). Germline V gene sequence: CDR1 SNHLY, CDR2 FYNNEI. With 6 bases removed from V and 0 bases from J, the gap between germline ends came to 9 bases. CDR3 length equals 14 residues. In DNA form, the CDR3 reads TGTGCCAGCAGCTGGGACCATAGCAATCAGCCCCAGCATTTT. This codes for CASSWDHSNQPQHF.

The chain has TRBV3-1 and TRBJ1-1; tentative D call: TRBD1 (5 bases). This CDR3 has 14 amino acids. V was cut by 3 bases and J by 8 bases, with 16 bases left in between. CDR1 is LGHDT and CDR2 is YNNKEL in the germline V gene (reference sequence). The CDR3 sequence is CASSHGTRGFEAFF. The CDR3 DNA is TGTGCCAGCAGCCATGGGACCCGAGGGTTCGAAGCTTTCTTT.

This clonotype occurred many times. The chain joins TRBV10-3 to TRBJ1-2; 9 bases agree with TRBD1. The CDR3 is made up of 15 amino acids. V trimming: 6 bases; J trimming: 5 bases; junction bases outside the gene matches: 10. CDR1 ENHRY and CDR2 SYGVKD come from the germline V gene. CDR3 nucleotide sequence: TGTGCCATCAGAGCTCGGGACAGGGTTTGGTATGGCTACACCTTC. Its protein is CAIRARDRVWYGYTF.